This entry is about one T cell receptor beta chain. As yet, its antigen is unknown. The sample is drawn from a study of graft-versus-host responses after intestinal transplantation. General observations from the study: Early after transplant, HvG clones declined as circulating GvH clones peaked. Within allografts, high graft-versus-host to host-versus-graft clonal ratios were seen among patients with graft-donor T cell macrochimerism.

Trimming at V came to 0 bases and at J to 1 base, leaving 5 bases not matched to a gene. CDR3 length equals 16 residues. CDR1 is SQVTM and CDR2 is ANQGSEA in the germline V gene. TCRdb's copy holds only in-frame clones and misses some; the assay was immunoSEQ multiplex PCR. The sample has some 90,000 clones, approximately 90% seen once. The chain couples TRBV29-1 to TRBJ2-1; TRBD1 agrees at 8 bases. Sequences were derived from unstimulated CD8+ T cells sorted from spleen or lymph node cells, sampled before intestinal transplant. The sequence derives from a human donor who received an intestinal transplant. This CDR3 is CSVEDLRTGSYNEQFF. CDR3 DNA: TGCAGCGTTGAAGATCTGAGGACAGGGTCCTACAATGAGCAGTTCTTC.